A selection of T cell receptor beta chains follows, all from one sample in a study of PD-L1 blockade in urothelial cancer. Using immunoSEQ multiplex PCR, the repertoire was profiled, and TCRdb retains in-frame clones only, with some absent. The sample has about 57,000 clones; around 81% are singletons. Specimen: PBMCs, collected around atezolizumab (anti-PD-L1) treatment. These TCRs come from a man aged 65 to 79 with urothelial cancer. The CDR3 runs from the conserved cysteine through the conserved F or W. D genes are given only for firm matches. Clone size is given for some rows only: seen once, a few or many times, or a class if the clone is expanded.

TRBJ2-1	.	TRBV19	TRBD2	TGTGCCAGTACCCAGACTAGCGGGAGTGAACAGTTCTTC	CASTQTSGSEQFF
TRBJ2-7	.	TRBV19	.	TGTGCCAGTAGTCCGTGGGGCGGCCTTTACGAGCAGTACTTC	CASSPWGGLYEQYF
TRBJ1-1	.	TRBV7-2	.	TGTGCCAGCAGCTTAGTCCCAGGGGAGAACACTGAAGCTTTCTTT	CASSLVPGENTEAFF
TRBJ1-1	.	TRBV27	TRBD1	TGTGCCAGCAGTTATATGGACAGGGACACTGAAGCTTTCTTT	CASSYMDRDTEAFF
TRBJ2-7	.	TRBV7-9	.	TGTGCCAGCAGCTTAGGGCAGAACTCCTACGAGCAGTACTTC	CASSLGQNSYEQYF
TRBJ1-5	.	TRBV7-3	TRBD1	TGTGCCAGCAGCTTCGACAGGGGGCGCTATCAGCCCCAGCATTTT	CASSFDRGRYQPQHF
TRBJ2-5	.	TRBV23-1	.	TGCGCCAGCAGTCATCCGGACACCTCTCAAGAGACCCAGTACTTC	CASSHPDTSQETQYF
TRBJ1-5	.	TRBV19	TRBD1	TGTGCCAGTAGTCCCCGACAGGGGAGGGATCAGCCCCAGCATTTT	CASSPRQGRDQPQHF
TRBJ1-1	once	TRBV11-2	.	TGTGCCAGCAGCTTAGATCGAGTGAGGCAGACTGAAGCTTTCTTT	CASSLDRVRQTEAFF
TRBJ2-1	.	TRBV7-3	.	TGTGCCAGCAGCTCCCTCCGGACGGGGGAGCAGTTCTTC	CASSSLRTGEQFF
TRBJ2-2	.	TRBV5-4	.	TGTGCCAGCAGACCTAGACAGACTCCGGCCGGGGAGCTGTTTTTT	CASRPRQTPAGELFF
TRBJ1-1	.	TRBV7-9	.	TGTGCCACTACGACCGCAGGTCTGGTGAACACTGAAGCTTTCTTT	CATTTAGLVNTEAFF
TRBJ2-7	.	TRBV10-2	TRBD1	TGCGCCAGCAGTGAGCCGGGACAGGGTAGTCGCTTC	CASSEPGQGSRF
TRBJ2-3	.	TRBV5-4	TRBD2	TGTGCCAGCAGCCCGTCCTGGGGCGGGGGGGACACAGATACGCAGTATTTT	CASSPSWGGGDTDTQYF